Shown below are 20 T cell receptor beta chains from a single sample sequenced in a study of blood T cell repertoires in COVID-19. Only in-frame clones appear in the TCRdb table, and some are missing; sequencing was by immunoSEQ multiplex PCR. The table lists about 250,000 clones, over 75% of them singletons. Sequences were obtained from PBMCs or T cells enriched from blood (not recorded which). These receptors were collected from a woman in her 30s who had recovered from COVID-19.

The CDR3 here is CASSPGRGGAEAFF. DNA for the CDR3: TGTGCCAGCAGCCCCGGGAGGGGGGGAGCTGAAGCTTTCTTT. V and J are TRBV6-5 and TRBJ1-1, with D maybe TRBD1 (6 bases). CDR3 size: 14 residues. Trimming shortened V by 6 bases and J by 6 bases, and 17 bases separated the two germline ends. Germline V gene data show CDR1 as MNHEY and CDR2 as SVGAGI.

Here the CDR3 DNA reads TGTGCCAGCAGTTACTCGGGGTGGGACAGGGCCTACGAGCAGTACTTC. Its protein is CASSYSGWDRAYEQYF. The chain links TRBV6-5 to TRBJ2-7, with TRBD1 matching 9 bases. The trim removed 0 bases at V and 2 bases at J, leaving 5 bases unmatched. The CDR3 sequence is 16 residues long. In germline, CDR1 is MNHEY, CDR2 SVGAGI.

This rearrangement joins TRBV3-1 (or the pseudogene TRBV3-2) to TRBJ2-3, with 15 bases lining up with TRBD2. Germline V gene data show CDR1 as LGHDT and CDR2 as YNNKEL (reference sequence). This CDR3 is 19 amino acids long. V was clipped by 7 bases and J by 4 bases; unmatched bases: 15. The CDR3 bases are TGTGCCAGCACCCCTGGACTAGCGGGGGGGCGAGGGACGGCAGATACGCAGTATTTT. Protein: CASTPGLAGGRGTADTQYF.

The gene calls are TRBV15 and TRBJ2-5, with 7 bases fitting TRBD1. The CDR3 has 13 amino acids. The V gene end was trimmed by 8 bases and the J gene end by 6 bases; junction bases not matched to a gene: 9. Germline-derived CDR1 and CDR2 are LNHNV and YYDKDF (reference sequence). CDR3 sequence (DNA): TGTGCCACCTACGGGACAGACAAAAAGACCCAGTACTTC. This encodes CATYGTDKKTQYF.

The chain employs TRBV3-1 (or the pseudogene TRBV3-2) and TRBJ2-1; weak D call: TRBD2 (5 bases). From germline, CDR1 is LGHDT and CDR2 YNNKEL (reference sequence). The V end was cut by 0 bases, the J end by 4 bases, with 16 bases between. CDR3 length equals 17 residues. CDR3 amino acids: CASSQDSEGWSYNEQFF. DNA of the CDR3: TGTGCCAGCAGCCAAGATTCTGAGGGATGGTCTTACAATGAGCAGTTCTTC.

The gene calls are TRBV9 and TRBJ2-1; 7 nucleotides align to TRBD2. Trimming at V came to 0 bases and at J to 3 bases, leaving 6 bases not matched to a gene. Germline loops: CDR1 SGDLS, CDR2 YYNGEE. CDR3 length: 16 amino acids. In DNA form, the CDR3 reads TGTGCCAGCAGCGTAGCAGCGGGATTAGGCTACAATGAGCAGTTCTTC. Protein sequence: CASSVAAGLGYNEQFF.

V usage is TRBV7-9 and J usage is TRBJ2-1, with D unclear. CDR1 and CDR2 from the germline V gene are SEHNR and FQNEAQ (reference sequence). This CDR3 is 12 amino acids long. Deletions cut 2 bases from V and 8 bases from J, with 7 bases between. CDR3 residues: CASSLRGDEQFF. The CDR3 DNA reads as TGTGCCAGCAGCTTAAGAGGCGATGAGCAGTTCTTC.

The chain uses TRBV27 and TRBJ2-7; D gene unclear. Germline V gene sequence: CDR1 MNHEY, CDR2 SMNVEV (reference sequence). The CDR3 length is 11 residues. Trimming removed 2 bases from V and 6 bases from J, with 5 bases in between. In DNA, the CDR3 is TGTGCCAGCAGTTTAGGAGCCGAGCAGTACTTC. Encoded protein: CASSLGAEQYF.

The chain joins TRBV3-1 (or the pseudogene TRBV3-2) to TRBJ2-5; D is perhaps TRBD2 (5 bases). The CDR3 contains 13 residues. Germline V lookup: CDR1 LGHDT, CDR2 YNNKEL (reference sequence). Trimming stripped 3 bases from V and 5 bases from J, with 10 bases between. CDR3 protein: CASSQNLAETQYF. CDR3 in DNA: TGTGCCAGCAGCCAGAATCTAGCTGAGACCCAGTACTTC.

This clone was seen a handful of times. This chain links TRBV7-9 with TRBJ2-1; 10 nucleotides match TRBD2. CDR1 is SEHNR, CDR2 FQNEAQ, per germline (reference sequence). The CDR3 extends over 15 amino acids. V lost 3 bases to trimming and J lost 4 bases; unmatched junction nucleotides: 3. The CDR3 spells CASSLSGGAYNEQFF. The CDR3 coding sequence is TGTGCCAGCAGCTTGAGCGGGGGGGCTTACAATGAGCAGTTCTTC.

J is TRBJ2-7 and V is TRBV7-8, with D possibly being TRBD2 (5 bases). The CDR3 has 13 residues. CDR1 and CDR2 (germline): SGHVS, FQNEAQ. Trimming pared 3 bases from V and 2 bases from J, leaving 8 bases between. The CDR3 protein is CASSFFGAYEQYF. CDR3 in DNA: TGTGCCAGCAGCTTTTTCGGGGCCTACGAGCAGTACTTC.

This clone was counted a single time. V usage is TRBV7-6 and J usage is TRBJ1-1; perhaps TRBD1 as D (6 bases). The CDR3 loop spans 15 amino acids. Germline loops: CDR1 SGHVS, CDR2 FNYEAQ. Trimming removed 5 bases from V and 6 bases from J, with 19 bases in between. The CDR3 bases are TGTGCCAGCAGCCCGACCCCAGGGGTACTTCCTGAAGCTTTCTTT. Its protein product is CASSPTPGVLPEAFF.

The V call is TRBV28, the J call TRBJ1-1; 8 nucleotides align to TRBD1. Germline loops: CDR1 MDHEN, CDR2 SYDVKM. With V trimmed by 4 bases and J by 1 base, 8 bases remained unmatched. CDR3 length: 16 amino acids. The CDR3 region has the DNA TGTGCCAGCAGTTCTCGGGACAGGTCAGCGAACACTGAAGCTTTCTTT. As protein: CASSSRDRSANTEAFF.

The chain links TRBV2 to TRBJ1-2; D unclear. V was clipped by 3 bases and J by 0 bases, with 11 bases between them. Germline-derived CDR1 and CDR2 are SNHLY and FYNNEI. This CDR3 spans 15 amino acids. Here the CDR3 reads CASSEARITNYGYTF. CDR3 coding DNA: TGTGCCAGCAGTGAGGCGCGGATTACTAACTATGGCTACACCTTC.

The chain couples TRBV5-4 to TRBJ2-7; 8 bases fit TRBD2. V shed 0 bases and J 12 bases; nucleotides not matched to a gene: 8. The germline V gene encodes CDR1 SGHNT and CDR2 YYREEE (reference sequence). CDR3 length: 13 residues. DNA for the CDR3: TGTGCCAGCAGCTTGGCCGGGACTAGTTGGTGGTACTTC. The encoded protein is CASSLAGTSWWYF.

Only a few counts were recorded for this clone. This chain uses TRBV2 with TRBJ2-7; TRBD2 agrees at 8 bases. There are 15 residues in the CDR3. Germline V gives CDR1 SNHLY, CDR2 FYNNEI. J gave up 2 bases and V 8 bases, and 11 bases lay outside the gene matches. The CDR3 sequence: CASRFSGEGTYEQYF. The CDR3 DNA is TGTGCCAGCCGCTTTAGCGGGGAGGGAACCTACGAGCAGTACTTC. Complete variable domain (other parts from reference TRBV2 and TRBJ2-7): EPEVTQTPSHQVTQMGQEVILRCVPISNHLYFYWYRQILGQKVEFLVSFYNNEISEKSEIFDDQFSVERPDGSNFTLKIRSTKLEDSAMYFCASRFSGEGTYEQYFGPGTRLTVT.

A word on this clone: The same CDR3 arises from other DNA sequences in this sample as well. This chain joins TRBV5-1 and TRBJ2-5; D possibly corresponds to TRBD1 (6 bases). Germline V gene lookup returns CDR1 SGHRS and CDR2 YFSETQ. Trimming left V 4 bases short and J 5 bases short, with 12 bases between. This CDR3 is 13 amino acids long. The chain's CDR3 is CASSPGHVETQYF. Here the CDR3 DNA reads TGCGCCAGCAGCCCGGGACACGTGGAGACCCAGTACTTC.

The chain uses TRBV5-1 and TRBJ2-2; a weak D match, TRBD2 (6 bases). Germline V CDR1 and CDR2: SGHRS, YFSETQ. Deletions cut 3 bases from V and 0 bases from J, with 9 bases between. The CDR3 spans 15 residues. The CDR3, as DNA: TGCGCCAGCAGCTCGGGGGACGCGAACACCGGGGAGCTGTTTTTT. This encodes CASSSGDANTGELFF.

This clone was counted only a few times. The chain recombines TRBV19 with TRBJ1-5; 7 bases are a match to TRBD1. Trimming took 5 bases from V and 4 from J; bases not matched to a gene: 5. CDR3 length equals 14 residues. Germline CDR1 and CDR2: LNHDA and SQIVND (reference sequence). Written as DNA, the CDR3 is TGTGCCAGTAGTGAGGGGGCCCAAAATCAGCCCCAGCATTTT. This sequence encodes CASSEGAQNQPQHF.

This clone was detected a few times. CDR3 nucleotides: TGTGCCAGCAGCCGCCCTCAGGGGAAAAGCAATCAGCCCCAGCATTTT. It codes for CASSRPQGKSNQPQHF. V usage is TRBV7-3 and J usage is TRBJ1-5; possible D gene TRBD1, 6 bases. The CDR3 is 16 amino acids. Germline V gene sequence: CDR1 SGHTA, CDR2 FQGTGA. Trimming stripped 5 bases from V and 1 base from J, with 15 bases between.